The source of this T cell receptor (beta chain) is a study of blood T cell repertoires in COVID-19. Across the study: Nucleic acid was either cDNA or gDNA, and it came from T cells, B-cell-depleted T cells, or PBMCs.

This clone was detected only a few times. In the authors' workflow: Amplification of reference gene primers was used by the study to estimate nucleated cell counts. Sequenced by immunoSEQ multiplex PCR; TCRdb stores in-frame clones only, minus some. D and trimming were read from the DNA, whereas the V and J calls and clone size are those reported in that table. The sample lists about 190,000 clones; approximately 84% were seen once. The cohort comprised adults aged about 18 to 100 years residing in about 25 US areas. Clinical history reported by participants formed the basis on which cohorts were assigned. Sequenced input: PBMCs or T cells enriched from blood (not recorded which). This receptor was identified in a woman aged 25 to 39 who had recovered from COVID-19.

The CDR3 nucleotides are TGTGCCAGTAGCCTAACTCCAGGGGATAGCAATCAGCCCCAGCATTTT. This codes for CASSLTPGDSNQPQHF. This chain uses TRBV19 with TRBJ1-5; possible D gene TRBD1, 6 bases. From germline, CDR1 is LNHDA and CDR2 SQIVND (reference sequence). The CDR3 runs to 16 residues. V lost 6 bases and J 0 bases, leaving 15 bases between the germline ends.